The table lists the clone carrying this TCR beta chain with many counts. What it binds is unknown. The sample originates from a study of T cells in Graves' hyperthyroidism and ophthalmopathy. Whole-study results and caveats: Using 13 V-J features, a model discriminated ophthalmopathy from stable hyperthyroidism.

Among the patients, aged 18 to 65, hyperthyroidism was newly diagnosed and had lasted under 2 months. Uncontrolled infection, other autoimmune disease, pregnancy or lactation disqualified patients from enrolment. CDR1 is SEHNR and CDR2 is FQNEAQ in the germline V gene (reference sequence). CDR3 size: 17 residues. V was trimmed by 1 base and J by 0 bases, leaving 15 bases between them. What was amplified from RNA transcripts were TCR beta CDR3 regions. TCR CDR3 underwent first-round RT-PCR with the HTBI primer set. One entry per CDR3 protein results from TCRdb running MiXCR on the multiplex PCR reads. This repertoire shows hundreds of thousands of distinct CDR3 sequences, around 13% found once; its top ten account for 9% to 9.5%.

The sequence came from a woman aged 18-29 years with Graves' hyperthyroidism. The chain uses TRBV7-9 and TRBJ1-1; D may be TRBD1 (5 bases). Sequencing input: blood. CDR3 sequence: CASSLVMGWTMNTEAFF. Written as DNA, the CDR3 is TGTGCCAGCAGCTTAGTAATGGGGTGGACAATGAACACTGAAGCTTTCTTT.